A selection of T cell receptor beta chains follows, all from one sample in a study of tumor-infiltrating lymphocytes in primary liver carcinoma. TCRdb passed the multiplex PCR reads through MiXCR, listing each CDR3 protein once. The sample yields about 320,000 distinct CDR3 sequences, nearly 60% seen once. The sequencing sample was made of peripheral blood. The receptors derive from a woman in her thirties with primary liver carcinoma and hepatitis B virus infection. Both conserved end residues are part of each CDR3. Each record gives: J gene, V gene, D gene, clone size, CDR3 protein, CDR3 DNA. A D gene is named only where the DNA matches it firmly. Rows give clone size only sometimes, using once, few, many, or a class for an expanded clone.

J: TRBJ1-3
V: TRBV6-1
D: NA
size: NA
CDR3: CASIPEPYSSGNTIYF
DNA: TGTGCCAGCATCCCCGAACCCTACTCCTCTGGAAACACCATATATTTT

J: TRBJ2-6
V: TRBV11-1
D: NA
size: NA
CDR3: CASSLLPRAHVLTF
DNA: TGTGCCAGCAGCTTATTGCCAAGAGCCCATGTCCTGACTTTC

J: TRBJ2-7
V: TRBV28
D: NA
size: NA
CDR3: CASRRRGSSYEQYF
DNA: TGTGCCAGCAGAAGAAGGGGGAGCTCCTACGAGCAGTACTTC

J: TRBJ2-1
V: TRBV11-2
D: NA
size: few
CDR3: CASNSGGHEQFF
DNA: TGTGCCAGCAACTCCGGAGGGCATGAGCAGTTCTTC

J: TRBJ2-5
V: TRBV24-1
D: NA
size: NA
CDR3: CATSDSGKQETQYF
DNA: TGTGCCACCAGTGATTCAGGGAAACAAGAGACCCAGTACTTC

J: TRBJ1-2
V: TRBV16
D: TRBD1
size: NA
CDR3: CASSPGQGLNGYTF
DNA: TGTGCCAGCAGCCCAGGACAGGGCCTGAATGGTTACACCTTC

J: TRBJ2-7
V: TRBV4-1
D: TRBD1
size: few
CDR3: CASSLGTGGGSQEQYF
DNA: TGCGCCAGCAGCCTGGGGACAGGAGGAGGATCTCAGGAGCAGTACTTC

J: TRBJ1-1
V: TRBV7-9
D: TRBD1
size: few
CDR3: CASSFWTGSGAFF
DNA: TGTGCCAGCAGCTTTTGGACAGGGTCGGGAGCTTTCTTT

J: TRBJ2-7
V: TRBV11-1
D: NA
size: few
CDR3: CASSAIRDTSHEQYF
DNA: TGTGCCAGCAGCGCCATCCGGGACACCTCCCACGAGCAGTACTTC

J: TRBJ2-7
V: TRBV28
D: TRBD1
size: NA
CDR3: CASTTDRGRLVYEQYF
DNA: TGTGCCAGCACTACGGACAGGGGGCGACTGGTCTACGAGCAGTACTTC

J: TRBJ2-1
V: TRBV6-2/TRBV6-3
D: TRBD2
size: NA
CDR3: CASRRTSESNEQFF
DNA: TGTGCCAGCAGACGGACTAGCGAGAGCAATGAGCAGTTCTTC

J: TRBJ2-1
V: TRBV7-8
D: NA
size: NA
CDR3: CASSLAFLLSRNEQFF
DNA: TGTGCCAGCAGCTTAGCGTTCCTACTTAGCCGAAATGAGCAGTTCTTC

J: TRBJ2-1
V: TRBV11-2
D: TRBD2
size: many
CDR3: CASSLGSGRAFREQFF
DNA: TGTGCCAGCAGCTTAGGCAGCGGGAGGGCCTTCAGGGAGCAGTTCTTC

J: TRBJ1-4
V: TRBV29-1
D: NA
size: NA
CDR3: CSARDTSDEKLFF
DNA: TGCAGCGCTAGGGACACCTCCGACGAAAAACTGTTTTTT

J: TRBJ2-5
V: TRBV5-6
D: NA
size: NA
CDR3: CASSFARQETQYF
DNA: TGTGCCAGCAGCTTTGCTAGACAAGAGACCCAGTACTTC

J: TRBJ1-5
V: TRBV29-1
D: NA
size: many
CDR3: CSVGGRNQPQHF
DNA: TGCAGCGTTGGAGGGAGAAATCAGCCCCAGCATTTT

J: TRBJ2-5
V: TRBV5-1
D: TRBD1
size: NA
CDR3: CASSVGQGRVETQYF
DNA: TGCGCCAGCAGCGTCGGACAGGGGAGGGTGGAGACCCAGTACTTC

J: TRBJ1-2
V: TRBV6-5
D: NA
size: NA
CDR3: CAGSYGGGYTF
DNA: TGTGCCGGCAGTTATGGCGGTGGCTACACCTTC

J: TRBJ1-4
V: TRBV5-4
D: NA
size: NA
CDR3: CASCLTGAGEKLFF
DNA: TGTGCCAGCTGCTTGACAGGAGCGGGGGAAAAACTGTTTTTT

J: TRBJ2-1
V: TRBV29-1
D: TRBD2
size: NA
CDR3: CSTSSGSVGNGLFF
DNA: TGCAGCACGTCTAGCGGGAGTGTGGGTAATGGGCTGTTCTTC

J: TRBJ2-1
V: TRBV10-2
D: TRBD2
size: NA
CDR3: CTSSGLAGGNEQFF
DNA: TGCACCAGCTCGGGATTAGCGGGCGGCAATGAGCAGTTCTTC

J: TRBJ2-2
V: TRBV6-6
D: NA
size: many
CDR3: CASSYSPGELFF
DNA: TGTGCCAGCAGTTACTCGCCCGGGGAGCTGTTTTTT

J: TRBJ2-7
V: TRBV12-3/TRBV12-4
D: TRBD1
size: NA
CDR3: CASSLEDRGHEQCF
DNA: TGTGCCAGCAGTTTAGAGGACAGGGGCCACGAGCAGTGCTTC

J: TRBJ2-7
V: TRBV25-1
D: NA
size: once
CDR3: CASSAGEMYF
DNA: TGTGCCAGCAGTGCCGGGGAGATGTACTTC

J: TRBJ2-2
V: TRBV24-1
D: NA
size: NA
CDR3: CATSDLGSEGYTGELFF
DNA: TGTGCCACCAGTGATTTGGGGTCAGAGGGTTACACCGGGGAGCTGTTTTTT

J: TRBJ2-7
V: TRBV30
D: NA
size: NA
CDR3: CAWSVNNADYEQYF
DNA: TGTGCCTGGAGTGTAAATAACGCTGACTACGAGCAGTACTTC